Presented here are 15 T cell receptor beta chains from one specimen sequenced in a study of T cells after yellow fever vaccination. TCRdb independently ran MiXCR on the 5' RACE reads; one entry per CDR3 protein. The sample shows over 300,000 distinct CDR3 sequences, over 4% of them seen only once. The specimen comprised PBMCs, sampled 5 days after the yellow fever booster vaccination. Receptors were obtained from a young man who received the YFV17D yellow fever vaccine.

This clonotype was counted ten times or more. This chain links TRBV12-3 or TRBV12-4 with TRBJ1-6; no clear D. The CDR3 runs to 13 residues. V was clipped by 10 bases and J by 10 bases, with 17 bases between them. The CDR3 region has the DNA TGTGCCACCCTTAAGGAAGGTTACTCACCCCTCCACTTT. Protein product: CATLKEGYSPLHF.

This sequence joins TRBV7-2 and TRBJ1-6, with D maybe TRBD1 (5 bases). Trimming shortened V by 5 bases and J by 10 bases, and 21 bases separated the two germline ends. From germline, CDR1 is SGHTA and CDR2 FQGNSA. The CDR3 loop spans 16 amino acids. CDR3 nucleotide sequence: TGTGCCAGCAGCCTACGCGGGGGATGGGACCGGTCACCCCTCCACTTT. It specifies CASSLRGGWDRSPLHF.

The CDR3 sequence: CASSFRQGRNGYTF. The DNA for the CDR3 is TGCGCCAGCAGCTTCAGACAGGGGCGGAATGGCTACACCTTC. The chain uses TRBV5-1 and TRBJ1-2, with 8 bases aligning to TRBD1. CDR1 is SGHRS and CDR2 is YFSETQ in the germline V gene. Unmatched junction bases numbered 6, after V lost 2 bases and J lost 6 bases. The CDR3 covers 14 residues.

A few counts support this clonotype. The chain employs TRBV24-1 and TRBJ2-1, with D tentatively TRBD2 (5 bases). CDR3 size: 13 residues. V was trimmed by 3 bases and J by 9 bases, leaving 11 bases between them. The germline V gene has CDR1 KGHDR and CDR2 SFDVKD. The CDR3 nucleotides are TGTGCCACCAGTGATGGAGCGGCGCTTGAGCAGTTCTTC. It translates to CATSDGAALEQFF.

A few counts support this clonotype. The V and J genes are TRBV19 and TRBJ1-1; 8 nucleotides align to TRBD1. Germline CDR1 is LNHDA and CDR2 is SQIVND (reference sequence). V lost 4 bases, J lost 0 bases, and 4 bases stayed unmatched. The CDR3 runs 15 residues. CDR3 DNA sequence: TGTGCCAGTAGTACCTTGACAGGGGTGAACACTGAAGCTTTCTTT. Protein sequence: CASSTLTGVNTEAFF.

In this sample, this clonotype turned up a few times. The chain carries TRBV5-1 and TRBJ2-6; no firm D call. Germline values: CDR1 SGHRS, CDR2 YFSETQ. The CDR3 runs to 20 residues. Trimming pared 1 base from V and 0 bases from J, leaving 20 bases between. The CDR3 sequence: CASSLILGSDARSGANVLTF. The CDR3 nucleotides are TGCGCCAGCAGCTTGATTTTGGGCAGCGACGCCCGCTCTGGGGCCAACGTCCTGACTTTC.

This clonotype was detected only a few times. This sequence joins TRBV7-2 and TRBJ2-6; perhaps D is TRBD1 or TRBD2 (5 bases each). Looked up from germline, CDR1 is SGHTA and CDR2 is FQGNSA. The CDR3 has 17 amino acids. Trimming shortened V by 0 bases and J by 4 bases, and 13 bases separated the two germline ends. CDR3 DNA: TGTGCCAGCAGCTTAGCTCATTGGGGGTCCGGGGCCAACGTCCTGACTTTC. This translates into CASSLAHWGSGANVLTF.

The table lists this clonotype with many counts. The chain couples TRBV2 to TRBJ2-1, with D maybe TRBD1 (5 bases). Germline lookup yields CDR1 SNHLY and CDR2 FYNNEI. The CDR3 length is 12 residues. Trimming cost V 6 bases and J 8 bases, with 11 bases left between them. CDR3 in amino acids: CASRDINDEQFF. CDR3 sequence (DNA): TGTGCCAGCAGGGACATTAACGATGAGCAGTTCTTC.

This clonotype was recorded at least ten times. CDR3 in amino acids: CASSHRHEQFF. The CDR3 DNA reads TGTGCCAGCAGCCATCGTCATGAGCAGTTCTTC. V and J are TRBV3-1 and TRBJ2-1; unclear D gene. Looked up from germline, CDR1 is LGHDT and CDR2 is YNNKEL (reference sequence). V shed 3 bases and J shed 8 bases, with 5 bases lying between them. The CDR3 runs to 11 residues.

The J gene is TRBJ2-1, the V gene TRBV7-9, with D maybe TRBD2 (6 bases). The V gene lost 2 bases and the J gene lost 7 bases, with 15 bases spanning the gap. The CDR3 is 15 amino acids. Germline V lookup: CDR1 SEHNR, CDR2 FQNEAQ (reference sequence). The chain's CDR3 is CASSLTRRAGNEQFF. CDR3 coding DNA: TGTGCCAGCAGCTTAACGCGGAGGGCCGGGAATGAGCAGTTCTTC.

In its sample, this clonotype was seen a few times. The CDR3 region has the DNA TGTGCCACCACCCCAGGGGGGGGGCTGATCAATGAGCAGTTCTTC. It yields the protein CATTPGGGLINEQFF. The gene calls are TRBV28 and TRBJ2-1; either TRBD1 or TRBD2 may supply D (7 bases each). Germline CDR1 and CDR2: MDHEN and SYDVKM. V lost 10 bases and J 6 bases, leaving 22 bases between the germline ends. The CDR3 spans 15 residues.

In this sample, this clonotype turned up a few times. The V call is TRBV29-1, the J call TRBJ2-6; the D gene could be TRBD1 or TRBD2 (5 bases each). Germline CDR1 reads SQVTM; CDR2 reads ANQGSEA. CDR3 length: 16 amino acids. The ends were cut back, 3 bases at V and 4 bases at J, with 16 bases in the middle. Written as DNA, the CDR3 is TGCAGCGTTGACGAGGGCAGGGCTGGAGGGGCCAACGTCCTGACTTTC. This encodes CSVDEGRAGGANVLTF.

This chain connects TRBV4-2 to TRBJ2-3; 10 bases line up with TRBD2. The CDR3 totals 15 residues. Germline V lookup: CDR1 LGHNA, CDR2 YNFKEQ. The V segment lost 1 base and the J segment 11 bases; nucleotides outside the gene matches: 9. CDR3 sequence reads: CASSQVQRGGQLQYF. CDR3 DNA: TGTGCCAGCAGCCAAGTCCAGCGGGGGGGACAATTGCAGTATTTT.

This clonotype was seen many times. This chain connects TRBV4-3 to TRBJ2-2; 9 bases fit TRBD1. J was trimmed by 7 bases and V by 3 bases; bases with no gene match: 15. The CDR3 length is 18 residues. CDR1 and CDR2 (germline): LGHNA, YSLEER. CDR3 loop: CASSQTRDRVLHGGELFF. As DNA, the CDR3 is TGCGCCAGCAGCCAGACCCGGGACAGGGTTTTACATGGCGGGGAGCTGTTTTTT.

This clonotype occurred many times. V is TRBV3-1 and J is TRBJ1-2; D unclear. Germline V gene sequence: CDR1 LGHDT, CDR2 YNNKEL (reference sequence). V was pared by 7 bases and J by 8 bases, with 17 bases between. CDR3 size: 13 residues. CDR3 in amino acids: CASTLLGTEGYTF. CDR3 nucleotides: TGTGCCAGCACTCTGCTAGGCACCGAGGGCTACACCTTC.